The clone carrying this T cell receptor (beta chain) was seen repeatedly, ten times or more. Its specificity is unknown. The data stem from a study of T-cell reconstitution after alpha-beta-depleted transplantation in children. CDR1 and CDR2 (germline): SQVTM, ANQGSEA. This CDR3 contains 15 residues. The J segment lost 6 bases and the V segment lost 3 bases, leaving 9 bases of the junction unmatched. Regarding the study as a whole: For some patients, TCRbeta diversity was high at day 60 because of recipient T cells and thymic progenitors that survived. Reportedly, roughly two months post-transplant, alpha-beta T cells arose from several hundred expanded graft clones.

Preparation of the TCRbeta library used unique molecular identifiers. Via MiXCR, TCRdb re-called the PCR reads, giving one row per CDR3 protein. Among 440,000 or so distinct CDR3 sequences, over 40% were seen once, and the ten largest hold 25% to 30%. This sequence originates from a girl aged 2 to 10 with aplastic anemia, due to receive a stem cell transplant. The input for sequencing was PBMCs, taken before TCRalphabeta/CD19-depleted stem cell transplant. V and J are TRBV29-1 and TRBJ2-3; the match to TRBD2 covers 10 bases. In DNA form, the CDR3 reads TGCAGCGTTGATGACAGCGGGAGGGCCGTGGATACGCAGTATTTT. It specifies CSVDDSGRAVDTQYF.